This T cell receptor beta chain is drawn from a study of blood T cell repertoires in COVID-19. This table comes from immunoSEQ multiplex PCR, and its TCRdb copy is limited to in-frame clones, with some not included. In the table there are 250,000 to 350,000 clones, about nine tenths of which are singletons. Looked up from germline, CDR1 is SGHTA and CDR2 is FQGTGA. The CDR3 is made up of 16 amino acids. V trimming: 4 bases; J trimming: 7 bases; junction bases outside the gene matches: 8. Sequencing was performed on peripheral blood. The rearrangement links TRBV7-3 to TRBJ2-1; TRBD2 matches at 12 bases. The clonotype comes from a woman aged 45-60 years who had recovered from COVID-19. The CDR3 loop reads CASSSQTSGSGNEQFF. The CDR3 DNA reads TGTGCCAGCAGCTCCCAGACTAGCGGGAGCGGTAATGAGCAGTTCTTC.